The 10 T cell receptor beta chains below come from one sample, sequenced in a study of metastatic and nonmetastatic thyroid tumors. Thyroid surgery took place with no prior treatment in any patient. TCRdb re-processed the PCR reads through MiXCR. The sample includes approximately 10,000 clones, around 30% seen only once; the top ten take over 20%. Specimen: adjacent normal tissue. All receptors come from a male donor with papillary thyroid cancer or a benign thyroid nodule (not recorded which). Some clones in this sample may be carry-over from other donors' samples.

This clone was counted at least ten times. The chain combines TRBV19 with TRBJ1-1, with unresolved D. Between the trimmed V and J ends, which lost 6 bases and 0 bases, there was a span of 23 bases. The CDR3 is 18 residues long. The germline CDR1 and CDR2 sequences are LNHDA and SQIVND (reference sequence). The CDR3 nucleotides read TGTGCCAGTAGATGGGATGGAGGTTCGGAGAAGTTGAACACTGAAGCTTTCTTT. The encoded protein is CASRWDGGSEKLNTEAFF.

The chain joins TRBV9 to TRBJ2-7, with unresolved D. The CDR3 contains 11 residues. Looked up from germline, CDR1 is SGDLS and CDR2 is YYNGEE. Trimming left V 4 bases short and J 0 bases short, with 2 bases between. In DNA form, the CDR3 reads TGTGCCAGCAGCCCCTCCTACGAGCAGTACTTC. It is translated as CASSPSYEQYF. Drawing the rest from reference TRBV9 and TRBJ2-7, the complete variable domain is DSGVTQTPKHLITATGQRVTLRCSPRSGDLSVYWYQQSLDQGLQFLIQYYNGEERAKGNILERFSAQQFPDLHSELNLSSLELGDSALYFCASSPSYEQYFGPGTRLTVT.

This clone is classed as medium-sized. This chain uses TRBV7-9 with TRBJ1-4; 9 nucleotides agree with TRBD1. Germline CDR1 reads SEHNR; CDR2 reads FQNEAQ (reference sequence). This CDR3 has 14 amino acids. V gave up 4 bases and J gave up 8 bases; unmatched junction bases: 5. The CDR3 coding sequence is TGTGCCAGCAGCTCCACAGGGGGCTGGGAAAAACTGTTTTTT. This gives the protein CASSSTGGWEKLFF.

The chain is built from TRBV29-1 and TRBJ2-1; weak D call: TRBD2 (5 bases). V lost 6 bases and J 3 bases, leaving 9 bases between the germline ends. The CDR3 is 12 residues long. Germline loops: CDR1 SQVTM, CDR2 ANQGSEA. CDR3 sequence (DNA): TGCAGCGTCAATCGGGGCTACAATGAGCAGTTCTTC. It codes for CSVNRGYNEQFF.

The chain recombines TRBV11-1 with TRBJ1-3; D ambiguous. V was pared by 2 bases and J by 4 bases, with 18 bases between. This CDR3 region has 17 residues. Germline V gene data show CDR1 as SGHAT and CDR2 as FQDESV (reference sequence). CDR3 protein: CASSLFAGDGLGNTIYF. The CDR3 region has the DNA TGTGCCAGCAGCTTATTTGCTGGAGACGGGTTAGGAAACACCATATATTTT.

This clone was counted many times. A clone one base away is much larger, so this may be a read error. The chain employs TRBV24-1 and TRBJ2-5; 8 nucleotides align to TRBD1. Germline values: CDR1 KGHDR, CDR2 SFDVKD. The CDR3 has 12 amino acids. With V trimmed by 9 bases and J by 5 bases, 4 bases remained unmatched. The CDR3: CATRDRGETQYF. CDR3 nucleotide sequence: TGTGCCACCCGAGACAGGGGTGAGACCCAGTACTTC.

This clone occurred a few times. The rearrangement joins TRBV28 to TRBJ2-3; 7 bases agree with TRBD1. This CDR3 has 15 amino acids. Germline V lookup: CDR1 MDHEN, CDR2 SYDVKM. Trimming removed 7 bases from V and 0 bases from J; junction bases left unmatched: 7. The CDR3 nucleotides read TGTGCCAGCATTAACAGGGGCGGGAGCACAGATACGCAGTATTTT. Its protein product is CASINRGGSTDTQYF. The entire variable domain, with the rest obtained from reference TRBV28 and TRBJ2-3, is as follows: DVKVTQSSRYLVKRTGEKVFLECVQDMDHENMFWYRQDPGLGLRLIYFSYDVKMKEKGDIPEGYSVSREKKERFSLILESASTNQTSMYLCASINRGGSTDTQYFGPGTRLTVL.

The chain links TRBV20-1 to TRBJ2-7, with 10 bases fitting TRBD1. With V trimmed by 3 bases and J by 4 bases, 6 bases remained unmatched. The CDR3 sequence is 14 residues long. Germline CDR1 is DFQATT and CDR2 is SNEGSKA (reference sequence). This chain's CDR3 is CSASRTGGIYEQYF. The CDR3 coding sequence is TGCAGTGCTAGTAGGACAGGGGGGATTTACGAGCAGTACTTC.

This clone was counted many times. This chain connects TRBV18 to TRBJ2-1; 10 bases align to TRBD1. This CDR3 is built from 13 residues. Germline values: CDR1 KGHSH, CDR2 LQKENI. V gave up 6 bases and J gave up 6 bases; unmatched junction bases: 2. The CDR3 DNA reads TGTGCCAGCTCCGGGGACAGGGGCAATGAGCAGTTCTTC. Its translation is CASSGDRGNEQFF.

The rearrangement joins TRBV28 to TRBJ2-2; the D is unclear. Germline CDR1 and CDR2: MDHEN and SYDVKM. This CDR3 has 15 residues. Trimming took 8 bases from V and 5 from J, leaving 18 bases between them. This chain's CDR3 is CASRLDTLETGELFF. The CDR3, as DNA: TGTGCCAGCCGCCTGGATACCCTAGAGACCGGGGAGCTGTTTTTT. The full variable domain, completed using reference TRBV28 and TRBJ2-2, is DVKVTQSSRYLVKRTGEKVFLECVQDMDHENMFWYRQDPGLGLRLIYFSYDVKMKEKGDIPEGYSVSREKKERFSLILESASTNQTSMYLCASRLDTLETGELFFGEGSRLTVL.